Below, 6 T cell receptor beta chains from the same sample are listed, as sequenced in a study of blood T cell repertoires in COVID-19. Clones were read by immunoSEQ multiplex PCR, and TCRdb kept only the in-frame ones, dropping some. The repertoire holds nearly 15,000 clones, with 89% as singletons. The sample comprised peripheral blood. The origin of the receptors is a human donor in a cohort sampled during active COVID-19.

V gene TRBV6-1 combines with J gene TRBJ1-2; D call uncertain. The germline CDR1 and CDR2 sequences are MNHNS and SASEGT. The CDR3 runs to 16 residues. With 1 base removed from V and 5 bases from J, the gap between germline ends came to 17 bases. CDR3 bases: TGTGCCAGCAGTGAAGGGTTCCAGGCCCCCGAATATGGCTACACCTTC. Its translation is CASSEGFQAPEYGYTF.

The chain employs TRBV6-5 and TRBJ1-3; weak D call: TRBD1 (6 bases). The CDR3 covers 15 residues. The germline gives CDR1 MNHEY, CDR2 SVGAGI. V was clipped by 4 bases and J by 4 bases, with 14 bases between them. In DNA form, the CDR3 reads TGTGCCAGCAGTTCTTCACAGGGTTTCGGAAACACCATATATTTT. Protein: CASSSSQGFGNTIYF.

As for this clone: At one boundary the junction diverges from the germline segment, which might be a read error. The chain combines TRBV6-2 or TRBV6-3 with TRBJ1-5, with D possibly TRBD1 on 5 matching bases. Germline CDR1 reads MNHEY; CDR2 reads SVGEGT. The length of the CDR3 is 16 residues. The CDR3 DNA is TGTGCCAGCAATTACTGGGGCGGGGTAGGCAATCAGCCCCAGCATTTT. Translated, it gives CASNYWGGVGNQPQHF.

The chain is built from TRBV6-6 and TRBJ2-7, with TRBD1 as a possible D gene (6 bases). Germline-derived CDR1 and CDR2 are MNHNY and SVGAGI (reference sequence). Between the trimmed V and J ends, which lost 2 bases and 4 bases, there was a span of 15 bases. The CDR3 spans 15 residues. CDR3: CASSYKKGQSYEQYF. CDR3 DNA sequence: TGTGCCAGCAGTTACAAGAAAGGACAGTCTTACGAGCAGTACTTC.

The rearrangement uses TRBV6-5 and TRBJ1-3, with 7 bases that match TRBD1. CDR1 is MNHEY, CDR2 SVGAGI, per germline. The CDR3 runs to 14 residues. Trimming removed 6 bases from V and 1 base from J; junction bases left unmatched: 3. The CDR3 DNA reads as TGTGCCAGCAGGACAGGGATTTCTGGAAACACCATATATTTT. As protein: CASRTGISGNTIYF.

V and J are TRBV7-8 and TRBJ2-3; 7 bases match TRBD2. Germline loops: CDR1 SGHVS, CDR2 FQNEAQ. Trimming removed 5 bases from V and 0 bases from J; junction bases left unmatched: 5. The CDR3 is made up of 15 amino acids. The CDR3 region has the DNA TGTGCCAGCAGCCTTAGCGGGCTGAGCACAGATACGCAGTATTTT. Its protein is CASSLSGLSTDTQYF.